The 5 T cell receptor beta chains listed next were all sequenced from one sample in a study of T cell repertoires and HLA-DP antigens. These receptors' antigens are unknown. The repertoire was sequenced with immunoSEQ multiplex PCR; TCRdb's copy has only in-frame clones and lacks some. The data contain over 100,000 clones, nearly 95% of them seen just once; the ten biggest clones take up around 0.3%. The source material was CD4+ T cells from PBMCs. The receptors here all came from a woman aged 18-35 years in good health and CMV-seronegative.

J is TRBJ2-6 and V is TRBV5-5; D not certain. Trimming left V 2 bases short and J 0 bases short, with 9 bases between. This CDR3 is built from 16 residues. Germline V lookup: CDR1 SGHKS, CDR2 YYEKEE (reference sequence). The chain's CDR3 is CASSFLRNSGANVLTF. The CDR3 bases are TGTGCCAGCAGCTTCCTCAGGAACTCTGGGGCCAACGTCCTGACTTTC.

In this sample, this clone turned up once. The rearrangement joins TRBV6-1 to TRBJ1-3; 11 bases fit TRBD1. CDR3 length equals 14 residues. The V gene's germline CDR1 is MNHNS and CDR2 SASEGT. V was pared by 8 bases and J by 4 bases, with 4 bases of the junction left unmatched. The chain's CDR3 is CASRGQGDGNTIYF. The CDR3 nucleotides read TGTGCCAGCCGGGGACAGGGGGACGGAAACACCATATATTTT.

This chain joins TRBV28 and TRBJ1-2; D unclear. In germline, CDR1 is MDHEN, CDR2 SYDVKM. Trimming cost V 6 bases and J 5 bases, with 13 bases left between them. This CDR3 has 13 amino acids. CDR3 nucleotide sequence: TGTGCCAGCAGGGGTCAGCGGGAATATGGCTACACCTTC. Protein: CASRGQREYGYTF.

The rearrangement joins TRBV28 to TRBJ1-3, with D unresolved. Trimming took 3 bases from V and 0 from J, leaving 15 bases between them. The CDR3 spans 17 residues. The germline V gene encodes CDR1 MDHEN and CDR2 SYDVKM. This chain's CDR3 is CASSFPTGSLSGNTIYF. The CDR3 region has the DNA TGTGCCAGCAGTTTCCCTACCGGGTCCCTCTCTGGAAACACCATATATTTT.

The chain employs TRBV10-3 and TRBJ2-1, with unresolved D. The CDR3 sequence is 17 residues long. CDR1 and CDR2 from the germline V gene are ENHRY and SYGVKD. V gave up 0 bases and J gave up 0 bases, with 12 bases separating them. Here the CDR3 reads CAISESARHLSYNEQFF. The CDR3 DNA follows: TGTGCCATCAGTGAGTCGGCCAGGCACCTCTCCTACAATGAGCAGTTCTTC.